Presented here are 25 T cell receptor beta chains from one specimen sequenced in a study of T-cell reconstitution after alpha-beta-depleted transplantation in children. During its preparation, the TCRbeta library received unique molecular identifiers. MiXCR, run by TCRdb on the PCR reads, gives a single entry per CDR3 protein. This table has roughly 400,000 distinct CDR3 sequences, approximately 41% appearing once. Sequencing was performed on PBMCs, taken before TCRalphabeta/CD19-depleted stem cell transplant. These receptors were obtained from a girl aged 2-10 years with aplastic anemia, due to receive a stem cell transplant.

This clonotype occurred many times. The chain employs TRBV5-1 and TRBJ2-4; TRBD1 matches at 7 bases. From germline, CDR1 is SGHRS and CDR2 YFSETQ. The CDR3 runs to 12 residues. The J segment lost 7 bases and the V segment lost 3 bases, leaving 1 base of the junction unmatched. Here the CDR3 reads CASSSTGNIQYF. The CDR3 DNA is TGCGCCAGCAGCTCGACAGGGAACATTCAGTACTTC.

There are many counts of this clonotype. The chain couples TRBV5-1 to TRBJ1-5; 7 nucleotides line up with TRBD1. Losses at the gene ends were 0 bases for V and 3 bases for J; bases not matched to a gene: 6. The CDR3 extends over 16 amino acids. Germline-derived CDR1 and CDR2 are SGHRS and YFSETQ. As DNA, the CDR3 is TGCGCCAGCAGCTTGGCTGGGACAGAGAACAATCAGCCCCAGCATTTT. It translates to CASSLAGTENNQPQHF.

V is TRBV15 and J is TRBJ2-1; maybe TRBD2 (6 bases). The CDR3 has 17 amino acids. Between the trimmed V and J ends, which lost 3 bases and 4 bases, there was a span of 19 bases. Germline V gene lookup returns CDR1 LNHNV and CDR2 YYDKDF (reference sequence). The DNA for the CDR3 is TGTGCCACCAGCAGGGCGACCGGGAGCCGACTATACAATGAGCAGTTCTTC. The encoded protein is CATSRATGSRLYNEQFF.

This rearrangement joins TRBV5-1 to TRBJ2-1; 12 bases are shared with TRBD2. CDR1 and CDR2 from the germline V gene are SGHRS and YFSETQ. The CDR3 consists of 16 residues. With V trimmed by 0 bases and J by 4 bases, 2 bases remained unmatched. The CDR3 loop reads CASSLGGTSGYNEQFF. CDR3 DNA: TGCGCCAGCAGCTTGGGGGGGACTAGCGGGTACAATGAGCAGTTCTTC.

CDR3 sequence: CASRPLAGGYTDTQYF. In nucleotides, the CDR3 is TGTGCCAGCAGACCATTAGCGGGGGGGTACACAGATACGCAGTATTTT. V gene TRBV13 combines with J gene TRBJ2-3; 11 bases fit TRBD2. This CDR3 has 16 amino acids. CDR1 and CDR2 from the germline V gene are PRHDT and FYEKMQ (reference sequence). The V and J ends lost 6 bases and 2 bases, in that order; junction bases with no gene match: 7.

The rearrangement links TRBV28 to TRBJ1-1; D is perhaps TRBD1 (6 bases). There are 14 residues in the CDR3. V lost 4 bases and J 4 bases, leaving 13 bases between the germline ends. Germline V gene lookup returns CDR1 MDHEN and CDR2 SYDVKM. The CDR3 DNA follows: TGTGCCAGCAGTTACCAGGGGTTGGTCACTGAAGCTTTCTTT. It translates to CASSYQGLVTEAFF.

This clonotype was observed at least ten times. The genes are TRBV20-1 and TRBJ2-5; possible D gene TRBD1, 6 bases. CDR3 length equals 15 residues. Trimming removed 1 base from V and 5 bases from J, with 17 bases in between. CDR1 is DFQATT and CDR2 is SNEGSKA in the germline V gene (reference sequence). Here the CDR3 DNA reads TGCAGTGCTAGAGTAGGGGGAGTGATGTGGGAGACCCAGTACTTC. Encoded protein: CSARVGGVMWETQYF.

The chain is built from TRBV4-2 and TRBJ2-3; tentatively, D is TRBD2 (5 bases). V was cut by 1 base and J by 0 bases, with 11 bases left in between. The germline gives CDR1 LGHNA, CDR2 YNFKEQ. This CDR3 has 16 residues. This CDR3 is CASSQAGSGSTDTQYF. The CDR3 nucleotides are TGTGCCAGCAGCCAAGCTGGCAGCGGTAGCACAGATACGCAGTATTTT.

By sample share, this clonotype is medium-sized (0.01 to 0.1%). The chain is built from TRBV12-3 or TRBV12-4 and TRBJ2-7; D is unclear. V gave up 6 bases and J gave up 1 base, with 10 bases separating them. This CDR3 spans 13 amino acids. Here the CDR3 DNA reads TGTGCCAGCAGCTTAAGGCGATCCTACGAGCAGTACTTC. Amino acid sequence: CASSLRRSYEQYF.

The CDR3: CSAPRAGGGYHEQYF. CDR3 in DNA: TGCAGTGCCCCCCGCGCAGGGGGCGGATACCACGAGCAGTACTTC. The chain has TRBV20-1 and TRBJ2-7, with 8 bases aligning to TRBD1. Trimming at V came to 6 bases and at J to 5 bases, leaving 15 bases not matched to a gene. Germline V lookup: CDR1 DFQATT, CDR2 SNEGSKA (reference sequence). CDR3 length: 15 residues.

There are a few counts of this clonotype. This sequence joins TRBV20-1 and TRBJ2-4; D tentatively fits TRBD1 or TRBD2 (5 bases each). This CDR3 region has 14 residues. Germline V gene lookup returns CDR1 DFQATT and CDR2 SNEGSKA (reference sequence). The germline V and J ends were trimmed by 5 bases and 6 bases, with 17 bases remaining between them. The CDR3 DNA reads as TGCAGTGCTTCAAAGACCGGGGCCGGAAACATTCAGTACTTC. Amino acid sequence: CSASKTGAGNIQYF.

This chain connects TRBV18 to TRBJ2-5; TRBD2 aligns across 10 bases. Per the germline V gene, CDR1 is KGHSH and CDR2 is LQKENI. This CDR3 spans 15 amino acids. The trim removed 3 bases at V and 2 bases at J, leaving 3 bases unmatched. CDR3 residues: CASSPVAGGQETQYF. DNA of the CDR3: TGTGCCAGCTCACCCGTAGCGGGGGGACAAGAGACCCAGTACTTC. The entire variable domain, with the rest obtained from reference TRBV18 and TRBJ2-5, is as follows: NAGVMQNPRHLVRRRGQEARLRCSPMKGHSHVYWYRQLPEEGLKFMVYLQKENIIDESGMPKERFSAEFPKEGPSILRIQQVVRGDSAAYFCASSPVAGGQETQYFGPGTRLLVL.

V gene TRBV11-2 combines with J gene TRBJ2-3, with 7 bases aligning to TRBD2. V lost 2 bases, J lost 1 base, and 3 bases stayed unmatched. Germline V CDR1 and CDR2: SGHAT, FQNNGV. The CDR3 extends over 15 amino acids. The CDR3 coding sequence is TGTGCCAGCAGCTTAAAACGGGGGGGCACAGATACGCAGTATTTT. Residues: CASSLKRGGTDTQYF.

This clonotype was observed at least ten times. The chain carries TRBV5-1 and TRBJ2-5; TRBD2 matches 7 bases. The germline CDR1 and CDR2 sequences are SGHRS and YFSETQ. The junction had 21 bases not matched to a gene; V was cut back by 0 bases and J by 1 base. CDR3 length equals 21 residues. In nucleotides, the CDR3 is TGCGCCAGCAGCTTGGCAGTGTCTAGCGGACCTTATTACCTTTTCCAAGAGACCCAGTACTTC. It codes for CASSLAVSSGPYYLFQETQYF.

The chain joins TRBV5-1 to TRBJ2-3, with a tentative D call TRBD1 (5 bases). The germline V gene has CDR1 SGHRS and CDR2 YFSETQ. V was clipped by 4 bases and J by 2 bases, with 14 bases between them. CDR3 length: 15 amino acids. CDR3 protein: CASSLPTASTDTQYF. DNA of the CDR3: TGCGCCAGCAGCCTCCCGACAGCTTCCACAGATACGCAGTATTTT.

The rearrangement uses TRBV7-6 and TRBJ2-2, with 8 positions matching TRBD2. The CDR3 sequence is 15 residues long. Germline trimming cut 6 bases from V and 3 bases from J; bases unmatched to any gene: 6. Germline CDR1 SGHVS, CDR2 FNYEAQ. The DNA of the CDR3 is TGTGCCAGCAGATCAAGCGGGAGTGACACCGGGGAGCTGTTTTTT. Amino acids: CASRSSGSDTGELFF.

The chain combines TRBV6-6 with TRBJ1-3; the D is unclear. Trimming stripped 6 bases from V and 4 bases from J, with 7 bases between. Germline V gene data show CDR1 as MNHNY and CDR2 as SVGAGI (reference sequence). CDR3 length: 12 residues. For the CDR3, the DNA is TGTGCCAGCAGCTACCAGGGAAACACCATATATTTT. It is translated as CASSYQGNTIYF.

This clonotype was counted ten times or more. The rearrangement uses TRBV20-1 and TRBJ2-1, with 10 positions matching TRBD2. With V trimmed by 4 bases and J by 2 bases, 11 bases remained unmatched. Germline loops: CDR1 DFQATT, CDR2 SNEGSKA (reference sequence). CDR3 size: 17 residues. CDR3 in DNA: TGCAGTGCTAAAGCTAGCGGGAGTTCCTCTACCTACAATGAGCAGTTCTTC. It yields the protein CSAKASGSSSTYNEQFF.

A few counts support this clonotype. V usage is TRBV5-8 and J usage is TRBJ1-2; no definite D call. The CDR3 contains 13 residues. V was clipped by 3 bases and J by 5 bases, with 11 bases between them. Germline CDR1 is SGHTS and CDR2 is YDEGEE. CDR3 coding DNA: TGTGCCAGCAGCTCACGGAATTGGTATGGCTACACCTTC. Translating gives CASSSRNWYGYTF. The complete variable domain, with remaining parts taken from reference TRBV5-8 and TRBJ1-2, reads EAGVTQSPTHLIKTRGQQATLRCSPISGHTSVYWYQQALGLGLQFLLWYDEGEERNRGNFPPRFSGRQFPNYSSELNVNALELEDSALYLCASSSRNWYGYTFGSGTRLTVV.

Comment on this clonotype: A junction boundary mismatches the germline segment, possibly from a read error. This chain uses TRBV7-2 with TRBJ2-7; no clear D. The CDR3 covers 13 residues. Germline CDR1 reads SGHTA; CDR2 reads FQGNSA. The DNA for the CDR3 is TGTGCCAGCATCTTAGAGTACAACTACGAGCAGTACTTC. The encoded protein is CASILEYNYEQYF.

This clonotype was observed a few times. The chain carries TRBV19 and TRBJ1-2, with D unclear. The V gene's germline CDR1 is LNHDA and CDR2 SQIVND (reference sequence). The CDR3 spans 11 residues. The ends were cut back, 7 bases at V and 5 bases at J, with 8 bases in the middle. CDR3 in amino acids: CASNEKYGYTF. CDR3 coding DNA: TGTGCCAGTAACGAAAAGTATGGCTACACCTTC.

The chain has TRBV20-1 and TRBJ2-7; 10 nucleotides align to TRBD2. This CDR3 region has 14 residues. V was clipped by 6 bases and J by 3 bases; unmatched bases: 8. Germline assignment: CDR1 DFQATT and CDR2 SNEGSKA (reference sequence). In DNA, the CDR3 is TGCAGTGCGGAGATAGCGGGGGGTCTCTACGAGCAGTACTTC. It codes for CSAEIAGGLYEQYF.

This rearrangement joins TRBV6-4 to TRBJ2-1; 8 nucleotides agree with TRBD2. The junction had 11 bases not matched to a gene; V was cut back by 5 bases and J by 8 bases. CDR3 length: 15 residues. Germline values: CDR1 MRHNA, CDR2 SNTAGT. The CDR3, as DNA: TGTGCCAGCAGTTCGAAGTACGGGGGGGCCGATGAGCAGTTCTTC. It yields the protein CASSSKYGGADEQFF.

This clonotype was counted at least ten times. The chain is built from TRBV7-2 and TRBJ1-3, with D unclear. Germline-derived CDR1 and CDR2 are SGHTA and FQGNSA. V lost 4 bases and J 0 bases, leaving 10 bases between the germline ends. The CDR3 length is 15 residues. This CDR3 is CASSSYTSSGNTIYF. The DNA of the CDR3 is TGTGCCAGCAGCTCTTACACATCCTCTGGAAACACCATATATTTT.

In its sample, this clonotype was seen a few times. The CDR3 sequence is CASSPYRDRESNEQFF. CDR3 DNA: TGTGCCAGCAGCCCCTATCGGGACAGGGAGTCGAATGAGCAGTTCTTC. The chain links TRBV7-9 to TRBJ2-1; TRBD1 matches 9 bases. Per germline, CDR1 SEHNR and CDR2 FQNEAQ (reference sequence). The ends lost 5 bases at V and 7 bases at J; junction bases unmatched: 12. The CDR3 contains 16 residues.